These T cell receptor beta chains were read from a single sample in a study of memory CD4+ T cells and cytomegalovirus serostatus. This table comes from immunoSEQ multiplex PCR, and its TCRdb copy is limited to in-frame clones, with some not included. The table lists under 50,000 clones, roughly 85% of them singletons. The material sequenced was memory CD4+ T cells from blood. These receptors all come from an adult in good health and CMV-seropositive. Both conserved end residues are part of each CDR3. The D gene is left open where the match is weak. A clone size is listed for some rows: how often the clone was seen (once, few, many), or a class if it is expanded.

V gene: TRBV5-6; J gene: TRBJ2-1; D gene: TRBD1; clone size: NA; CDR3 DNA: TGTGCCAGCAGCAGTGACAGGGGGGCCTACAATGAGCAGTTCTTC; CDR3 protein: CASSSDRGAYNEQFF
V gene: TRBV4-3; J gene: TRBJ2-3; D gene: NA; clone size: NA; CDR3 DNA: TGCGCCAGCAGCCAAGAAGGGCTAGACACAGATACGCAGTATTTT; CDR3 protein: CASSQEGLDTDTQYF
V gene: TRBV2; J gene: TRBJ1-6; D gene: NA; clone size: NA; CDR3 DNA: TGTGCCAGCAGTGATGGAACAGGGCTGAGCTCCTATAATTCACCCCTCCACTTT; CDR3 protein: CASSDGTGLSSYNSPLHF
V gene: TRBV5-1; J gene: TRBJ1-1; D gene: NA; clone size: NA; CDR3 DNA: TGCGCCAGCAGCTTCGGACCTACGTGGGGCACTGAAGCTTTCTTT; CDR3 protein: CASSFGPTWGTEAFF
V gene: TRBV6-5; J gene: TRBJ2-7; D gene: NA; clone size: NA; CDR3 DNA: TGTGCCAGCAGTTACTCGTGGCAGCGTGCTTCCTACGAGCAGTACTTC; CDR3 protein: CASSYSWQRASYEQYF
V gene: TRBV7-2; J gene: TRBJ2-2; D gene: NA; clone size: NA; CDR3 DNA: TGTGCCAGCAGCTTGAATGCAAGAACGAACACCGGGGAGCTGTTTTTT; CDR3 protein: CASSLNARTNTGELFF
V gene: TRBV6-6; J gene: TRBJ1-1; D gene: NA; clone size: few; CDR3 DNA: TGTGCCAGCAGTTACTCCTTGGAAGGGGGGGGAGCTTTCTTT; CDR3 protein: CASSYSLEGGGAFF
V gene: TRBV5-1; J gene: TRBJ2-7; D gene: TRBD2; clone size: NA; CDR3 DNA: TGCGCCAGCAGCGTGACTAGCGGGAGCCGGGAGCAGTACTTC; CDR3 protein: CASSVTSGSREQYF
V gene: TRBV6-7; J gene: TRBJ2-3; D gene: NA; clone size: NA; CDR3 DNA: TGTGCCAGCAGCCGACGCCCTCACCTATTAGGAACAGATACGCAGTATTTT; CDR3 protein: CASSRRPHLLGTDTQYF
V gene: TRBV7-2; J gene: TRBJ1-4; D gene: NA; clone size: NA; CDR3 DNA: TGTGCCAGCAGCTTAGTCGGCGGGGGATCTAATGAAAAACTGTTTTTT; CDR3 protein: CASSLVGGGSNEKLFF
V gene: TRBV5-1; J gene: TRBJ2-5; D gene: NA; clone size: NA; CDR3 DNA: TGCGCCAGCAGCCATGCAGGGGATCCCCAAGAGACCCAGTACTTC; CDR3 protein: CASSHAGDPQETQYF
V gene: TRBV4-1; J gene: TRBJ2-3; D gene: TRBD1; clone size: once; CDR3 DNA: TGCGCCAGCAGCCGCGGACAGGGTAGCACAGATACGCAGTATTTT; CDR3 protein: CASSRGQGSTDTQYF
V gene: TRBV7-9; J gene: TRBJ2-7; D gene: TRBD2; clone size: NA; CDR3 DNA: TGTGCCAGCAGCTTAGAAGTAGTGGCGGGAGAAGGGTACGAGCAGTACTTC; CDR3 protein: CASSLEVVAGEGYEQYF
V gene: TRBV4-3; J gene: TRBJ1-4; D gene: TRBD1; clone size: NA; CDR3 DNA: TGCGCCAGCAGCCAACAAACAGACAGGGAAGAAAAACTGTTTTTT; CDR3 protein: CASSQQTDREEKLFF